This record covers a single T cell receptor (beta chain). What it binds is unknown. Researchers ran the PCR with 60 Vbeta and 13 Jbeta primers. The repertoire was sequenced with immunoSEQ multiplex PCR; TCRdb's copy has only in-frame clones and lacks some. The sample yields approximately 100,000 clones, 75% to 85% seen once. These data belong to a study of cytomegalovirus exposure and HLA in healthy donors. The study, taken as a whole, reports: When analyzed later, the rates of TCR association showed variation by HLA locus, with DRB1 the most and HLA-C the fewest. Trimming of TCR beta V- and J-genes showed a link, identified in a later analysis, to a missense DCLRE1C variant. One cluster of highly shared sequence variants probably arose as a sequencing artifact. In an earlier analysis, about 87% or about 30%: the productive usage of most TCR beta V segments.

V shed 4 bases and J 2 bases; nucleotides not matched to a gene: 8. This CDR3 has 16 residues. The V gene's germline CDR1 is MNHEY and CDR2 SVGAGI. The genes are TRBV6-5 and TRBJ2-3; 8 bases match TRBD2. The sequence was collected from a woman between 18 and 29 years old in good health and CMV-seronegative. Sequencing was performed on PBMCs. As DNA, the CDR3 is TGTGCCAGCAGTTTATCCCGGGGGGGACTCACAGATACGCAGTATTTT. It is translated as CASSLSRGGLTDTQYF.